The clone carrying this T cell receptor beta chain appeared a single time. These data are taken from a study of blood T cell repertoires in COVID-19. At the level of the study: COVID-19 samples, acute and convalescent, were from the United States, Italy and Spain. From T cells, B-cell-depleted T cells, or PBMCs came the material, which was cDNA or gDNA.

Original processing methods: Nucleated cell number was recorded as an estimate derived from reference gene primer amplification. This table comes from immunoSEQ multiplex PCR, and its TCRdb copy is limited to in-frame clones, with some not included. D and trimming come from the DNA, and the V and J calls and clone size come from that table. In the table there are about 64,000 clones, over 60% of which are singletons. Looked up from germline, CDR1 is MNHEY and CDR2 is SVGAGI. V lost 5 bases and J 1 base, leaving 6 bases between the germline ends. The CDR3 has 13 amino acids. Sequenced sample: peripheral blood. The receptor comes from a human donor in a cohort sampled during active COVID-19. V usage is TRBV6-5 and J usage is TRBJ2-4, with D possibly being TRBD2 (5 bases). CDR3 bases: TGTGCCAGCAGTATAGCGGCCAAAAACATTCAGTACTTC. Amino acid sequence: CASSIAAKNIQYF.